One and the same sample provided the 2 T cell receptor beta chains below, sequenced in a study of response to subunit inactivated influenza vaccine. TCRdb fed the RT-PCR reads into MiXCR, producing one record per CDR3 protein. Altogether around 760,000 distinct CDR3 sequences are present, over 11% being singletons, with the ten largest covering approximately 6.5%. The specimen comprised PBMCs from blood, sampled roughly 2 weeks before vaccination. Every receptor here comes from a man aged 50 or older who received an inactivated influenza vaccine.

DNA of the CDR3: TGTGCCAGCAGGGATGCTGGGGCCAACGTCCTGACTTTC. Translation gives CASRDAGANVLTF. The V call is TRBV7-9, the J call TRBJ2-6; D gene unclear. From germline, CDR1 is SEHNR and CDR2 FQNEAQ (reference sequence). This CDR3 contains 13 residues. The V and J ends lost 6 bases and 2 bases respectively, with 5 bases between them.

The CDR3 sequence is CASSALGNQPQHF. CDR3 coding DNA: TGTGCCAGCAGCGCTCTGGGCAATCAGCCCCAGCATTTT. The chain has TRBV7-6 and TRBJ1-5; D call uncertain. The ends were cut back, 5 bases at V and 2 bases at J, with 7 bases in the middle. There are 13 residues in the CDR3. Germline V gives CDR1 SGHVS, CDR2 FNYEAQ.